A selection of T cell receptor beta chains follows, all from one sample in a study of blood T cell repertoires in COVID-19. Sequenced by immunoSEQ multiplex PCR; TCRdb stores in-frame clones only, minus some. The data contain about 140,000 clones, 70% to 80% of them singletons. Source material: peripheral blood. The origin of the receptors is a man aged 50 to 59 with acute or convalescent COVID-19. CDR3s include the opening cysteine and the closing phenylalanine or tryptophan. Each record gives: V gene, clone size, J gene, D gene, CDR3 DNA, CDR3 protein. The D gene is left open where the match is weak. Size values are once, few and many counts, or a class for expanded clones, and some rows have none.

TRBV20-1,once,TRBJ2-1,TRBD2,TGCAGTGCTAGTTGGGGCGAGCGGGGTTGGGGTGAGCAGTTCTTC,CSASWGERGWGEQFF
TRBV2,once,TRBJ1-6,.,TGTGCCAGCAGTGAAGGGCCGAAAGGGGTAGGGAATTCACCCCTCCACTTT,CASSEGPKGVGNSPLHF
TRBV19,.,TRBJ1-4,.,TGTGCCAGTAGTAACTTGCCGGGGTCGGATGAAAAACTGTTTTTT,CASSNLPGSDEKLFF
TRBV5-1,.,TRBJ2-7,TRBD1,TGCGCCAGCAGCTTGCTCGGGACAGGGAACGAGCAGTACTTC,CASSLLGTGNEQYF
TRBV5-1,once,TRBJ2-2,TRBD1,TGCGCCAGCAGCTTGGCCGGGACAGGGGGCCGGGAGCTGTTTTTT,CASSLAGTGGRELFF
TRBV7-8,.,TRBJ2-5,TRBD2,TGTGCCAGCAGCTTAGAAAGCGGGGGAAAGACCCAGTACTTC,CASSLESGGKTQYF
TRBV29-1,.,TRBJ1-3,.,TGCAGCGTTGTGGGGGGGCTTTCTGGAAACACCATATATTTT,CSVVGGLSGNTIYF
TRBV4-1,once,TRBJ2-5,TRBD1,TGCGCCAGCAGCCAAGGCCCAACCCCAGGGGGAACCGGGGAGACCCAGTACTTC,CASSQGPTPGGTGETQYF
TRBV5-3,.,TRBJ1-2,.,TGTGCCAGAAGCTTGGGACAGCATGGCTACACCTTC,CARSLGQHGYTF
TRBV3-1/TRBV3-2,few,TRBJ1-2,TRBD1,TGTGCCAGCAGCGATACAGGGGGGGTTGGTCACACCTTC,CASSDTGGVGHTF
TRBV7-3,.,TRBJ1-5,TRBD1,TGTGCCAGCAGCTTATTGGCAGGGGGAGGCAATCAGCCCCAGCATTTT,CASSLLAGGGNQPQHF
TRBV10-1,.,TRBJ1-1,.,TGCGCCAGCAGTGAGTCCGGGGGGCGGGAAGCTTTCTTT,CASSESGGREAFF
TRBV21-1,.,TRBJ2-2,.,TGTGCCAGCAGCAACCGACAGGGCGGCAGAAAATCGAACACCGGGGAGCTGTTTTTT,CASSNRQGGRKSNTGELFF
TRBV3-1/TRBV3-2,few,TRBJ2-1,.,TGTGCCAGCAGCCAATCGCGGGGAACTTACAATGAGCAGTTCTTC,CASSQSRGTYNEQFF
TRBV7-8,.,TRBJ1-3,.,TGTGCCAGCAGCTTCCAGGCGTTCTCTGGAAACACCATATATTTT,CASSFQAFSGNTIYF
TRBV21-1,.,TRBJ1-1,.,TGTGCCAGCAGCAAAGTATCGGCGGGCGTAGGAACTGAAGCTTTCTTT,CASSKVSAGVGTEAFF
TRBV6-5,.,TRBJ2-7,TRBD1,TGTGCCAGCAGTTTAACCGGGACAGGTGACTACGAGCAGTACTTC,CASSLTGTGDYEQYF
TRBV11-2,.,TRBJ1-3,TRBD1,TGTGCCAGCAGCCTCAGAAGACAGGGCTCTGGAAACACCATATATTTT,CASSLRRQGSGNTIYF
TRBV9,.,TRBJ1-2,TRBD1,TGTGCCAGCAGCGTAGGACAGGGGGCTAACTATGGCTACACCTTC,CASSVGQGANYGYTF
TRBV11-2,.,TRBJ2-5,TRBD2,TGTGCCAGCAGCTTAGGGGCTAGCGGGGGGAAAGGAGAGACCCAGTACTTC,CASSLGASGGKGETQYF
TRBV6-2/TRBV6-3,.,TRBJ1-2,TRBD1,TGTGCCAGCAGTTACTCGGACAGGCAAGGGAATGGCTACACCTTC,CASSYSDRQGNGYTF
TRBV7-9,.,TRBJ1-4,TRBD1,TGTGCCAGCCTCAGGGGGGAAAAACTGTTTTTT,CASLRGEKLFF
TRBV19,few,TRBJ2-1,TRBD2,TGTGCCAGTAGATCGCCGGGACTAGCTTACAATGAGCAGTTCTTC,CASRSPGLAYNEQFF
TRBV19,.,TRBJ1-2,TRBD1,TGTGCCAGTAGTATGGTCACCGGGACAGGGGCGGCTGGCTACACCTTC,CASSMVTGTGAAGYTF
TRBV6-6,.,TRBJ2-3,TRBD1,TGTGCCAGCAGTACCGGGACAGGGTTGGGAGATACGCAGTATTTT,CASSTGTGLGDTQYF
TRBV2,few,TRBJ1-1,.,TGTGCCAGGGGAAGGCAGGGGCCGCCTGAAGCTTTCTTT,CARGRQGPPEAFF
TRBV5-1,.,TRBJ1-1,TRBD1,TGCGCCAGCAGCTTACACAGGGGTGGAAACACTGAAGCTTTCTTT,CASSLHRGGNTEAFF
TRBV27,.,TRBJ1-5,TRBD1,TGTGCCAGCAGTTCCGGGACAGGCAATCAGCCCCAGCATTTT,CASSSGTGNQPQHF